This entry concerns a single TCR beta chain. Its target is unknown. This entry comes from a study of cytomegalovirus exposure and HLA in healthy donors. Study-wide results and limits: Among CMV-associated TCR beta chains, most appeared HLA-restricted in a later analysis.

V was cut by 7 bases and J by 0 bases, with 13 bases left in between. CDR1 SEHNR and CDR2 FQNEAQ come from the germline V gene (reference sequence). The CDR3 length is 15 residues. Use of 60 Vbeta and 13 Jbeta primers characterized the PCR. Method: immunoSEQ multiplex PCR; TCRdb's copy keeps in-frame clones and lacks some. The data contain approximately 260,000 clones, around 90% of them singletons. The specimen was PBMCs. The chain combines TRBV7-9 with TRBJ1-3; the D gene is possibly TRBD1 (6 bases). The source of this sequence is a girl aged 2 to 9 in good health and CMV-seronegative. This chain's CDR3 is CASTLRGASGNTIYF. The CDR3 DNA sequence: TGTGCCAGCACCCTGCGGGGGGCCTCTGGAAACACCATATATTTT.